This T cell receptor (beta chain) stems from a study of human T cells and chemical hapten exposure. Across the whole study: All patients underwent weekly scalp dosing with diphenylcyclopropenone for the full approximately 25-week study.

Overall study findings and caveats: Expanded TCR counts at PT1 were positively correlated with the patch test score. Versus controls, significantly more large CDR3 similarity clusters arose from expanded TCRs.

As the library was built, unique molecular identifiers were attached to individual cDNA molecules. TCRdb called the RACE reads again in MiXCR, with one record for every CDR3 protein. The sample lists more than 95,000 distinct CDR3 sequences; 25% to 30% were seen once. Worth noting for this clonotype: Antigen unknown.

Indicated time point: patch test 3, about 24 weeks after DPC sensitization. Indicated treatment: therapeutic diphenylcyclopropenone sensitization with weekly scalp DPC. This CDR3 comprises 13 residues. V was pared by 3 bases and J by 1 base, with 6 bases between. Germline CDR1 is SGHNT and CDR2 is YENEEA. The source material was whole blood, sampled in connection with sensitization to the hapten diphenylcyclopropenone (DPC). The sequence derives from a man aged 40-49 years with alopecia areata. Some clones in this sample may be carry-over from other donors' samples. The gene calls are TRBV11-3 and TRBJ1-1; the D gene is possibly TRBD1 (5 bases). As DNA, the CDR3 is TGTGCCAGCAGCTTGGGGGGGAACACTGAAGCTTTCTTT. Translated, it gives CASSLGGNTEAFF. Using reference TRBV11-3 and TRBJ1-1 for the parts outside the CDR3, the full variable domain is EAGVVQSPRYKIIEKKQPVAFWCNPISGHNTLYWYLQNLGQGPELLIRYENEEAVDDSQLPKDRFSAERLKGVDSTLKIQPAELGDSAVYLCASSLGGNTEAFFGQGTRLTVV.